Below, 32 T cell receptor beta chains from the same sample are listed, as sequenced in a study of blood T cell repertoires in COVID-19. Libraries were prepared by immunoSEQ multiplex PCR; TCRdb keeps only in-frame clonotypes and omits some of them. The sample records 160,000 or so clones, 75% to 90% being singletons. The sample comprised peripheral blood. The receptors were sampled from a woman in her 70s with acute or convalescent COVID-19.

V usage is TRBV7-2 and J usage is TRBJ1-1; 8 positions match TRBD1. The CDR3 extends over 16 amino acids. From germline, CDR1 is SGHTA and CDR2 FQGNSA. Unmatched junction bases numbered 10, after V lost 2 bases and J lost 5 bases. CDR3 bases: TGTGCCAGCAGCTTAAGAATGGCAGGGGGCTTGACTGAAGCTTTCTTT. Protein: CASSLRMAGGLTEAFF.

The rearrangement links TRBV6-5 to TRBJ2-7; 10 bases line up with TRBD1. J gave up 2 bases and V 8 bases, and 9 bases lay outside the gene matches. The CDR3 is 15 amino acids. The germline gives CDR1 MNHEY, CDR2 SVGAGI. CDR3 DNA sequence: TGTGCCAGCGGGTTAGGACAGGGGGAAACCTACGAGCAGTACTTC. It encodes CASGLGQGETYEQYF.

The gene calls are TRBV10-2 and TRBJ1-4; TRBD1 matches at 8 bases. The germline gives CDR1 WSHSY, CDR2 SAAADI. V shed 11 bases, J shed 8 bases, and the junction held 16 bases outside the gene matches. There are 15 residues in the CDR3. This chain's CDR3 is CASASRAGGQEKLFF. The CDR3, as DNA: TGCGCCTCCGCTTCGAGGGCAGGGGGCCAGGAAAAACTGTTTTTT.

This clone came up a few times. The rearrangement uses TRBV27 and TRBJ1-5, with 8 positions matching TRBD1. Germline assignment: CDR1 MNHEY and CDR2 SMNVEV (reference sequence). The CDR3 runs 14 residues. Germline trimming cut 3 bases from V and 6 bases from J; bases unmatched to any gene: 4. The CDR3 DNA reads TGTGCCAGCAGTTTGTCAGGGGGCAGTCAGCCCCAGCATTTT. Translation: CASSLSGGSQPQHF.

The V gene is TRBV19, the J gene TRBJ1-2, with 10 bases aligning to TRBD1. This CDR3 region has 15 residues. Trimming cost V 5 bases and J 4 bases; bases outside gene matches: 7. Germline V gene sequence: CDR1 LNHDA, CDR2 SQIVND (reference sequence). CDR3 protein: CASSGSGTGAYGYTF. The CDR3 DNA reads as TGTGCCAGTAGTGGATCCGGGACAGGGGCCTATGGCTACACCTTC.

The V gene is TRBV19, the J gene TRBJ1-4, with D possibly matching TRBD1 (6 bases). Germline CDR1 reads LNHDA; CDR2 reads SQIVND (reference sequence). Deletions cut 6 bases from V and 1 base from J, with 18 bases between. This CDR3 spans 17 amino acids. For the CDR3, the DNA is TGTGCCAGTAGCGAATACAGGGTGGCAAGAACTAATGAAAAACTGTTTTTT. Translation gives CASSEYRVARTNEKLFF.

The rearrangement joins TRBV5-1 to TRBJ1-5; 11 bases map to TRBD1. Germline CDR1 is SGHRS and CDR2 is YFSETQ. This CDR3 comprises 15 residues. The V and J ends lost 0 bases and 6 bases, in that order; junction bases with no gene match: 2. The CDR3 loop is CASSLEGTGGQPQHF. The CDR3 DNA sequence: TGCGCCAGCAGCTTGGAAGGGACAGGGGGTCAGCCCCAGCATTTT.

The rearrangement links TRBV11-3 to TRBJ1-1; D call uncertain. V lost 1 base and J 4 bases, leaving 7 bases between the germline ends. Germline V CDR1 and CDR2: SGHNT, YENEEA. The CDR3 has 13 residues. The CDR3 sequence is CASSLVSFTEAFF. CDR3 in DNA: TGTGCCAGCAGCTTAGTTAGTTTCACTGAAGCTTTCTTT. The whole variable domain, remainder taken from reference TRBV11-3 and TRBJ1-1, is EAGVVQSPRYKIIEKKQPVAFWCNPISGHNTLYWYLQNLGQGPELLIRYENEEAVDDSQLPKDRFSAERLKGVDSTLKIQPAELGDSAVYLCASSLVSFTEAFFGQGTRLTVV.

The V gene is TRBV28, the J gene TRBJ1-1; no firm D call. Germline lookup yields CDR1 MDHEN and CDR2 SYDVKM. The CDR3 sequence is 14 residues long. V was shortened by 6 bases and J by 2 bases, with 13 bases between the two germline ends. The CDR3 loop reads CASSPLQTNTEAFF. Written as DNA, the CDR3 is TGTGCCAGCAGCCCCCTACAGACCAACACTGAAGCTTTCTTT.

This clone is a singleton in its sample. The V gene is TRBV6-6, the J gene TRBJ1-5, with D tentatively TRBD1 (6 bases). There are 15 residues in the CDR3. Germline V gene lookup returns CDR1 MNHNY and CDR2 SVGAGI (reference sequence). V shed 0 bases and J shed 3 bases, with 9 bases lying between them. The CDR3 DNA sequence: TGTGCCAGCAGTTACTCGGACAGACCCAATCAGCCCCAGCATTTT. As protein: CASSYSDRPNQPQHF.

In its sample, this clone was seen once. The chain joins TRBV15 to TRBJ2-6, with D unresolved. The CDR3 extends over 14 amino acids. Germline CDR1 is LNHNV and CDR2 is YYDKDF (reference sequence). With 3 bases removed from V and 4 bases from J, the gap between germline ends came to 7 bases. CDR3 sequence reads: CATSSATGANVLTF. Written as DNA, the CDR3 is TGTGCCACCAGCAGCGCGACAGGGGCCAACGTCCTGACTTTC.

In its sample, this clone was seen once. The chain combines TRBV14 with TRBJ1-1, with 7 positions matching TRBD1. The ends lost 1 base at V and 7 bases at J; junction bases unmatched: 3. Germline lookup yields CDR1 SGHDN and CDR2 FVKESK. The CDR3 covers 13 residues. CDR3 protein: CASSQAYRGEAFF. In DNA, the CDR3 is TGTGCCAGCAGCCAAGCATACAGGGGTGAAGCTTTCTTT.

V and J are TRBV10-2 and TRBJ2-2; 14 nucleotides align to TRBD2. Per germline, CDR1 WSHSY and CDR2 SAAADI. After removal of 6 bases from V and 6 bases from J, the junction contained 6 bases not matched to a gene. The CDR3 loop spans 16 amino acids. The CDR3 here is CASRTSGGALPGELFF. The CDR3 nucleotides are TGCGCCAGCAGGACTAGCGGGGGGGCCTTACCCGGGGAGCTGTTTTTT.

This rearrangement joins TRBV27 to TRBJ1-2; 8 bases are shared with TRBD1. This CDR3 contains 14 residues. CDR1 and CDR2 (germline): MNHEY, SMNVEV (reference sequence). Trimming at V came to 4 bases and at J to 5 bases, leaving 6 bases not matched to a gene. The CDR3 nucleotides read TGTGCCAGCAGTTCCCGGACAGGGTGGTATGGCTACACCTTC. Encoded protein: CASSSRTGWYGYTF.

This clone was detected once. The gene calls are TRBV11-2 and TRBJ2-1; no reliable D call. V was clipped by 3 bases and J by 7 bases, with 7 bases between them. This CDR3 is built from 12 residues. Per the germline V gene, CDR1 is SGHAT and CDR2 is FQNNGV. The CDR3 region is CASSLRANEQFF. The CDR3 DNA reads TGTGCCAGCAGCTTGAGAGCGAATGAGCAGTTCTTC.

The chain carries TRBV6-2 or TRBV6-3 and TRBJ2-3; a weak D match, TRBD2 (6 bases). The V and J ends lost 0 bases and 1 base respectively, with 26 bases between them. The germline CDR1 and CDR2 sequences are MNHEY and SVGEGT. This CDR3 comprises 21 residues. In DNA form, the CDR3 reads TGTGCCAGCAGTTACTCGAGTTCATGGCGGGGCCTCCCCGGTGGCACAGATACGCAGTATTTT. Translating it yields CASSYSSSWRGLPGGTDTQYF.

V and J are TRBV18 and TRBJ2-7; possibly TRBD1 for D (6 bases). The ends were cut back, 3 bases at V and 6 bases at J, with 12 bases in the middle. CDR3 size: 13 residues. Germline CDR1 and CDR2: KGHSH and LQKENI. CDR3: CASSPIQGTEQYV. CDR3 DNA sequence: TGTGCCAGCTCACCGATCCAGGGGACCGAGCAGTACGTC.

The V gene is TRBV28, the J gene TRBJ1-5, with D perhaps TRBD1 (6 bases). The V end was cut by 6 bases, the J end by 9 bases, with 18 bases between. This CDR3 spans 14 amino acids. Germline loops: CDR1 MDHEN, CDR2 SYDVKM. The DNA for the CDR3 is TGTGCCAGCAGGCCCCCCAGGGGTACGGGGCCCCAGCATTTT. Its protein is CASRPPRGTGPQHF.

The CDR3, as DNA: TGCGCCAGCAGCTTTCAGGGCACTGGGGCCAACGTCCTGACTTTC. Translation gives CASSFQGTGANVLTF. This chain connects TRBV5-1 to TRBJ2-6, with TRBD1 as a possible D gene (5 bases). This CDR3 spans 15 amino acids. Between the trimmed V and J ends, which lost 2 bases and 2 bases, there was a span of 8 bases. Germline V CDR1 and CDR2: SGHRS, YFSETQ.

The chain recombines TRBV18 with TRBJ2-6; D remains unclear. With 3 bases removed from V and 0 bases from J, the gap between germline ends came to 15 bases. The CDR3 consists of 18 residues. Germline V gives CDR1 KGHSH, CDR2 LQKENI. The CDR3 reads CASSPQASGSSGANVLTF. CDR3 coding DNA: TGTGCCAGCTCACCTCAGGCGTCAGGATCCTCTGGGGCCAACGTCCTGACTTTC.

The V call is TRBV4-1, the J call TRBJ2-6; TRBD1 aligns across 11 bases. Trimming at V came to 0 bases and at J to 0 bases, leaving 4 bases not matched to a gene. The CDR3 length is 19 residues. Germline CDR1 MGHRA, CDR2 YSYEKL. The CDR3 loop is CASSQEGQGVSSGANVLTF. CDR3 coding DNA: TGCGCCAGCAGCCAAGAGGGACAGGGGGTGAGCTCTGGGGCCAACGTCCTGACTTTC.

The rearrangement links TRBV19 to TRBJ2-3; TRBD2 might be the D (7 bases). Germline values: CDR1 LNHDA, CDR2 SQIVND (reference sequence). CDR3 length equals 17 residues. Trimming cost V 3 bases and J 0 bases, with 16 bases left between them. CDR3 in DNA: TGTGCCAGTAGTATTGCCCTTGGGGGGGCTAGCACAGATACGCAGTATTTT. It specifies CASSIALGGASTDTQYF.

The J gene is TRBJ1-5, the V gene TRBV7-8, with 7 bases identical to TRBD1. The germline V gene has CDR1 SGHVS and CDR2 FQNEAQ. The junction had 8 bases not matched to a gene; V was cut back by 2 bases and J by 4 bases. The CDR3 covers 16 residues. CDR3 coding DNA: TGTGCCAGCAGCTTATGGAGGGGGCCAGGGAATCAGCCCCAGCATTTT. Amino acids: CASSLWRGPGNQPQHF.

The table lists this clone with a count of one. The chain combines TRBV2 with TRBJ2-1, with 9 bases aligning to TRBD1. This CDR3 is 14 amino acids long. V shed 10 bases and J 8 bases; nucleotides not matched to a gene: 12. CDR1 is SNHLY and CDR2 is FYNNEI in the germline V gene. The CDR3 nucleotides are TGTGCCACCATCGGACAGGGGAATTCTGATGAGCAGTTCTTC. This sequence encodes CATIGQGNSDEQFF.

The chain couples TRBV5-8 to TRBJ1-1; D unclear. Germline CDR1 reads SGHTS; CDR2 reads YDEGEE. The CDR3 length is 14 residues. V lost 0 bases, J lost 0 bases, and 6 bases lay in between. The CDR3 sequence: CASSLGTVNTEAFF. In DNA, the CDR3 is TGTGCCAGCAGCTTGGGAACGGTGAACACTGAAGCTTTCTTT.

This clone has only a few counts. The J gene is TRBJ2-1, the V gene TRBV6-6; TRBD1 matches 8 bases. V was pared by 5 bases and J by 1 base, with 4 bases of the junction left unmatched. Germline CDR1 MNHNY, CDR2 SVGAGI (reference sequence). The CDR3 is 15 residues long. The CDR3 loop reads CASSMDRASYNEQFF. CDR3 nucleotides: TGTGCCAGCAGTATGGACAGGGCATCCTACAATGAGCAGTTCTTC.

The genes are TRBV2 and TRBJ1-1; perhaps TRBD1 as D (5 bases). The CDR3 covers 13 residues. The V gene lost 3 bases and the J gene lost 11 bases, with 16 bases spanning the gap. In germline, CDR1 is SNHLY, CDR2 FYNNEI. CDR3 region: CASSDFEVRAAFF. Written as DNA, the CDR3 is TGTGCCAGCAGTGACTTCGAAGTCAGGGCGGCTTTCTTT. Full variable domain (remainder filled in from reference TRBV2 and TRBJ1-1): EPEVTQTPSHQVTQMGQEVILRCVPISNHLYFYWYRQILGQKVEFLVSFYNNEISEKSEIFDDQFSVERPDGSNFTLKIRSTKLEDSAMYFCASSDFEVRAAFFGQGTRLTVV.

The table lists this clone with a count of one. A junction boundary mismatches the germline segment, possibly from a read error. The genes are TRBV25-1 and TRBJ1-4; the match to TRBD1 covers 7 bases. Germline V gene data show CDR1 as MGHDK and CDR2 as SYGVNS. The CDR3 is 13 amino acids. DNA of the CDR3: TGTGCCAGCGGTGACAGGGTTGGGGAAAAACTGTTTTTT. This gives the protein CASGDRVGEKLFF. The full variable domain, in which reference TRBV25-1 and TRBJ1-4 provide the parts outside the CDR3, is EADIYQTPRYLVIGTGKKITLECSQTMGHDKMYWYQQDPGMELHLIHYSYGVNSTEKGDLSSESTVSRIRTEHFPLTLESARPSHTSQYLCASGDRVGEKLFFGSGTQLSVL.

The chain carries TRBV6-2 or TRBV6-3 and TRBJ2-4; 15 positions match TRBD2. V was pared by 6 bases and J by 1 base, with 7 bases of the junction left unmatched. CDR3 length: 18 residues. The germline CDR1 and CDR2 sequences are MNHEY and SVGEGT. Here the CDR3 reads CASSRGLAGGPAKNIQYF. In DNA, the CDR3 is TGTGCCAGCAGCCGCGGACTAGCGGGGGGGCCGGCCAAAAACATTCAGTACTTC.

Only a few counts were recorded for this clone. J is TRBJ1-1 and V is TRBV6-4; D gene unclear. Trimming left V 5 bases short and J 1 base short, with 8 bases between. CDR1 is MRHNA, CDR2 SNTAGT, per germline. This CDR3 spans 13 amino acids. The CDR3 loop is CASSREANTEAFF. The DNA of the CDR3 is TGTGCCAGCAGTCGGGAGGCGAACACTGAAGCTTTCTTT.

This chain joins TRBV30 and TRBJ2-1; TRBD2 aligns across 9 bases. The germline V gene has CDR1 GTSNPN and CDR2 SVGIG (reference sequence). The CDR3 is 16 residues long. Unmatched junction bases numbered 12, after V lost 5 bases and J lost 4 bases. The DNA for the CDR3 is TGTGCCTGGTGGAGGGAGCCTAGCGGGGCTTACAATGAGCAGTTCTTC. This translates into CAWWREPSGAYNEQFF.

This chain connects TRBV12-3 or TRBV12-4 to TRBJ1-5; 7 nucleotides line up with TRBD1. This CDR3 contains 13 residues. Germline trimming cut 6 bases from V and 11 bases from J; bases unmatched to any gene: 10. The CDR3 here is CASRAGGVGAQHF. In nucleotides, the CDR3 is TGTGCCAGCAGGGCAGGGGGTGTAGGTGCCCAGCATTTT.